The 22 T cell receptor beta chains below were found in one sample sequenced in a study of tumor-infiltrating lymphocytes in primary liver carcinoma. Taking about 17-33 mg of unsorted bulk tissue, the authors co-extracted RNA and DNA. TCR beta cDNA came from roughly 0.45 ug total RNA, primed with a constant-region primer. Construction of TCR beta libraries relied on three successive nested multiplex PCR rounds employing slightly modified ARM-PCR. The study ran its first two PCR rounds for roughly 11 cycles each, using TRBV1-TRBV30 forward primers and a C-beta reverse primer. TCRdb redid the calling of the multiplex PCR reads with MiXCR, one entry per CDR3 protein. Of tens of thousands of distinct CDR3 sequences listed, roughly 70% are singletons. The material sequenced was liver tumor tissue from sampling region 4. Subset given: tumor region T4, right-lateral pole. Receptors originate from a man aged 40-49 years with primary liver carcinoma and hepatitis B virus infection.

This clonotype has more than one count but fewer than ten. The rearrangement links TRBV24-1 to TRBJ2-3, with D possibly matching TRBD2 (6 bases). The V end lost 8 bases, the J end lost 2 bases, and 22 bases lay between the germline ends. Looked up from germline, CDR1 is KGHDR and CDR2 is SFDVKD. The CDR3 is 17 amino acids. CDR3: CATTHPARGPPTDTQYF. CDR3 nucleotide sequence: TGTGCCACCACCCATCCCGCGCGGGGTCCTCCCACAGATACGCAGTATTTT.

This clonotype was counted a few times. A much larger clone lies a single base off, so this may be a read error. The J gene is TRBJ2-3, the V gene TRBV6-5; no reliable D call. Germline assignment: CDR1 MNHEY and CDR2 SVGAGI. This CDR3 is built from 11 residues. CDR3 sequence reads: CASSHTDTRYF. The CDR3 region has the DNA TGTGCCAGCAGCCACACAGATACGCGGTATTTT.

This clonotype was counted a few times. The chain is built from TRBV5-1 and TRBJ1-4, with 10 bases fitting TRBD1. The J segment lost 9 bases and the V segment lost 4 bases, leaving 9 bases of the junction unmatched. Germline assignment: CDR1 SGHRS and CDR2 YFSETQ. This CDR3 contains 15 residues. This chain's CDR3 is CASSVGQGKGKKLFF. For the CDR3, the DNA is TGCGCCAGCAGCGTGGGACAGGGGAAAGGGAAAAAACTGTTTTTT.

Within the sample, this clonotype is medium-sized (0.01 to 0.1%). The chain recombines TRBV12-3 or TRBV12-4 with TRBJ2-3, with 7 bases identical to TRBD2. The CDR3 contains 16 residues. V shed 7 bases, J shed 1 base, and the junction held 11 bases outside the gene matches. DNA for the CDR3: TGTGCCAGCACCTCGGGGAGGAGCGGGGGCACAGATACGCAGTATTTT. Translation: CASTSGRSGGTDTQYF.

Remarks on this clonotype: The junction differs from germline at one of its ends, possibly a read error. CDR3 in amino acids: CATSLGQNNEQSF. The CDR3, as DNA: TGTGCCACCAGTCTCGGACAGAACAACGAGCAGTCCTTC. The J gene is TRBJ2-1, the V gene TRBV12-3 or TRBV12-4, with D possibly matching TRBD1 (6 bases). The CDR3 spans 13 residues.

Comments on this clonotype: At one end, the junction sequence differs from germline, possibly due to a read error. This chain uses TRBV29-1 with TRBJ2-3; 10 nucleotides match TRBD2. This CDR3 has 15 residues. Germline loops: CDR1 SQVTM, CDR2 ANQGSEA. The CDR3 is CSVSRTSGFTDTPYF. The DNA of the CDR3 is TGCAGTGTTTCCAGGACTAGCGGATTCACAGATACGCCGTATTTT.

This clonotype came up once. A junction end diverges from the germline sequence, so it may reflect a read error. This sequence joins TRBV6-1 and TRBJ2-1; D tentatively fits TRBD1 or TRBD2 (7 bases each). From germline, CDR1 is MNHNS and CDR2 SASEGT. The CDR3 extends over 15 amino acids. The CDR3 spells CAGSARQGGNNDQFF. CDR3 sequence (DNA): TGTGCCGGCAGTGCCCGACAGGGAGGGAACAATGACCAGTTCTTC.

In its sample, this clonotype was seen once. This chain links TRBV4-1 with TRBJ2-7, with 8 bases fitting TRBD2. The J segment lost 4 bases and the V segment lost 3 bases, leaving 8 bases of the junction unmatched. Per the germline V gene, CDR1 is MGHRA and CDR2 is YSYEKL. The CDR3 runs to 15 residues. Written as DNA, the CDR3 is TGCGCCAGCAGCCACTTGACTAGCGTGAAATACGAGCAGTACTTC. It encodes CASSHLTSVKYEQYF.

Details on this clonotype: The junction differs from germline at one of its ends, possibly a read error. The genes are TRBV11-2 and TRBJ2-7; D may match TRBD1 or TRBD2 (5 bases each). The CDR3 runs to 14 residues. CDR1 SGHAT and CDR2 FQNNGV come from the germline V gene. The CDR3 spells CVSSSRTGGYEQYF. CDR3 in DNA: TGTGTCAGCAGCTCTCGGACTGGGGGATACGAGCAGTACTTC.

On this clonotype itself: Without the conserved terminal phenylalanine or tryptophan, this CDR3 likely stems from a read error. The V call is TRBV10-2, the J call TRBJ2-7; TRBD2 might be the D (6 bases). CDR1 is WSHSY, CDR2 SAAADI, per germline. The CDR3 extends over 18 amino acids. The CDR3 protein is CASSELVGGPGGSCEQYI. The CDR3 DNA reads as TGCGCCAGCAGTGAGTTGGTGGGAGGCCCCGGCGGGTCCTGCGAGCAGTACATC.

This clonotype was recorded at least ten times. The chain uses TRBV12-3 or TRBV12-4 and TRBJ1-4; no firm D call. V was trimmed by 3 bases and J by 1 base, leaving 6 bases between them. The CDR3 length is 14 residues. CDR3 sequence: CASSLRLTNEKLFF. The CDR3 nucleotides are TGTGCCAGCAGTTTGAGGTTAACTAATGAAAAACTGTTTTTT.

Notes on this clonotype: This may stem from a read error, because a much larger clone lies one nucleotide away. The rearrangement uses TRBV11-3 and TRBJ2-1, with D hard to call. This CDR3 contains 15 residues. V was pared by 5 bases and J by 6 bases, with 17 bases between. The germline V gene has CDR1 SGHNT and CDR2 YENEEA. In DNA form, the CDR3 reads TGTGCCAGCAGCCCCCTCTTTGATGAGAGCAATGAGCAGTTCTTC. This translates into CASSPLFDESNEQFF.

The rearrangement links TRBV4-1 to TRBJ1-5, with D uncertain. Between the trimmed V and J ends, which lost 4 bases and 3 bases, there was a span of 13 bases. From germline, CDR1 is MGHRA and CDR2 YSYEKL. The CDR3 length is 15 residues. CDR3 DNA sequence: TGCGCCAGCAGCCCCCAGGTGAATAACAATCAGCCCCAGCATTTT. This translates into CASSPQVNNNQPQHF.

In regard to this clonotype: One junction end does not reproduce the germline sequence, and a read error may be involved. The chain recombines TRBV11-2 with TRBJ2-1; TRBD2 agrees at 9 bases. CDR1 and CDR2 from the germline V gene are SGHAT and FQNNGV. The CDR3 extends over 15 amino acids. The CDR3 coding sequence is TGTGCAAGCAGCCCCCAGCGGGAGGTATTGGGTGGGCAGTTCTTC. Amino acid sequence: CASSPQREVLGGQFF.

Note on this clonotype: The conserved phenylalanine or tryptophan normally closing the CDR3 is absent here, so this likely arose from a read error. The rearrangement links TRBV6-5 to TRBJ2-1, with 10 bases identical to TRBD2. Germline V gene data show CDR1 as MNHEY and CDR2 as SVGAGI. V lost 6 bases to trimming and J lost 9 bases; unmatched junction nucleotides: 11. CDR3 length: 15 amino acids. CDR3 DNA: TGTGCCAGCAGGCGGCTAGCGGGAGAGGGAAGTGAGCAGTTCCTC. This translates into CASRRLAGEGSEQFL.

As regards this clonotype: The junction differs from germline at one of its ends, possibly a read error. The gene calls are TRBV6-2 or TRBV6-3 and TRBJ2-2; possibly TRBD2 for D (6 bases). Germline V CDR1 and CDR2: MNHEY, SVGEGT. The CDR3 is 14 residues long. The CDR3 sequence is CASSYTVNTRELSF. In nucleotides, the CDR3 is TGTGCCAGCAGTTACACAGTTAACACCCGGGAGCTGTCTTTC.

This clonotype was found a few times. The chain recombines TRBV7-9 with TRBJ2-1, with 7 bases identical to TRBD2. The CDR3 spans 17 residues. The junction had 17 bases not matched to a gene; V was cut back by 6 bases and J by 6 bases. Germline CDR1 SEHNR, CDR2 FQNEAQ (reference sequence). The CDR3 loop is CASSFGGGPLSINEQFF. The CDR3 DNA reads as TGTGCCAGCAGTTTCGGGGGAGGGCCCCTATCCATCAATGAGCAGTTCTTC.

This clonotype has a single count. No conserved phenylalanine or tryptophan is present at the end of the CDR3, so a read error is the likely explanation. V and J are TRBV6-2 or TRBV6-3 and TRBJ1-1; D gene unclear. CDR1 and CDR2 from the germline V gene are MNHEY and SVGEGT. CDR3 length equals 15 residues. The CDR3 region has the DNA TGCGCCAGCAGTTACTCGTCGGCGGGGAACACTGAAGCTTTCTCT. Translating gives CASSYSSAGNTEAFS.

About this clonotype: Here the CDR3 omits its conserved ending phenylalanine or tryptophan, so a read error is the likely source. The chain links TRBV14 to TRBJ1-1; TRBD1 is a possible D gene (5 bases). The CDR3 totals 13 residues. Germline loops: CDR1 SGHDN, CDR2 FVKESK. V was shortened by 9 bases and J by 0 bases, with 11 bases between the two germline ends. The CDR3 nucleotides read TGTGCCAGTAACAGGCAGTTGAACACTGAAGCTTTCTTG. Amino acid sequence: CASNRQLNTEAFL.

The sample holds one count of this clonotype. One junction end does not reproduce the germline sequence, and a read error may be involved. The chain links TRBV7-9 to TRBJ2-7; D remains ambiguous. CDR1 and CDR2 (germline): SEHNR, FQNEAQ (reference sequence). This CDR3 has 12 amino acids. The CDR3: CANSWTDYEQYF. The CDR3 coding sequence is TGTGCCAACAGCTGGACGGATTACGAGCAGTACTTC.

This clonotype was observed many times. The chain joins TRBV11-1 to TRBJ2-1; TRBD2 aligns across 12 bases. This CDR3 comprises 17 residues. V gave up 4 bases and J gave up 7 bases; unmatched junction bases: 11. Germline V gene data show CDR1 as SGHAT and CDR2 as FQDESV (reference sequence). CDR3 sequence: CASSSPSTSGSRNEQFF. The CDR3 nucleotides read TGTGCCAGCAGCTCCCCCTCGACTAGCGGGAGTCGAAATGAGCAGTTCTTC.

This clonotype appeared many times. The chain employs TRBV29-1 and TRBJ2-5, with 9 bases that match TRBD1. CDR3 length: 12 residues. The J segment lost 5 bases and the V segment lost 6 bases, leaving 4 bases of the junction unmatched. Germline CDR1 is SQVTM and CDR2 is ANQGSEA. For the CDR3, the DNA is TGCAGCGTGTGGGGGACAGGGGAGACCCAGTACTTC. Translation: CSVWGTGETQYF.